Shown below are 12 T cell receptor beta chains from a single sample sequenced in a study of beta chain features in type 1 diabetes. Study outcomes and limitations: When Type 1 diabetes patients were examined, their TCRB CDR3s proved moderately but significantly shorter in all four CD4+ subsets.

Expressed TCRB transcripts were sequenced, since all the RNA that had been isolated was reverse transcribed. Produced via immunoSEQ multiplex PCR; TCRdb's table is partial and in-frame only. The data show about 180,000 clones, roughly 8% seen once. Their recognized antigens are unknown. Sequenced sample: central memory CD4+ T cells from blood. All receptors derive from a man younger than 35 with type 1 diabetes.

This clone turned up a few times. The chain combines TRBV2 with TRBJ2-1; possible D gene TRBD2, 7 bases. The CDR3 is 15 residues long. Germline CDR1 reads SNHLY; CDR2 reads FYNNEI. V was cut by 11 bases and J by 3 bases, with 20 bases left in between. CDR3 loop: CAEGGRELNYNEQFF. The CDR3 region has the DNA TGTGCCGAGGGGGGGCGGGAGTTAAACTACAATGAGCAGTTCTTC.

A few counts support this clone. This rearrangement joins TRBV9 to TRBJ1-1; D gene unclear. Germline values: CDR1 SGDLS, CDR2 YYNGEE. Trimming removed 0 bases from V and 0 bases from J, with 12 bases in between. CDR3 length equals 16 residues. The chain's CDR3 is CASSVEAGTMNTEAFF. For the CDR3, the DNA is TGTGCCAGCAGCGTAGAGGCAGGTACCATGAACACTGAAGCTTTCTTT. The full variable domain, completed using reference TRBV9 and TRBJ1-1, is DSGVTQTPKHLITATGQRVTLRCSPRSGDLSVYWYQQSLDQGLQFLIQYYNGEERAKGNILERFSAQQFPDLHSELNLSSLELGDSALYFCASSVEAGTMNTEAFFGQGTRLTVV.

This clone was recorded a few times. The rearrangement uses TRBV7-2 and TRBJ2-7; TRBD1 might be the D (6 bases). The CDR3 is 13 amino acids. The germline CDR1 and CDR2 sequences are SGHTA and FQGNSA. V was clipped by 1 base and J by 2 bases, with 6 bases between them. Here the CDR3 DNA reads TGTGCCAGCAGCTTAGGGGGGCCCTACGAGCAGTACTTC. It yields the protein CASSLGGPYEQYF. Together with reference TRBV7-2 and TRBJ2-7, the CDR3 gives the full variable domain: GAGVSQSPSNKVTEKGKDVELRCDPISGHTALYWYRQSLGQGLEFLIYFQGNSAPDKSGLPSDRFSAERTGGSVSTLTIQRTQQEDSAVYLCASSLGGPYEQYFGPGTRLTVT.

This clone has ten or more counts. The genes are TRBV29-1 and TRBJ1-1; weak D call: TRBD1 (6 bases). The CDR3 has 12 residues. The V gene's germline CDR1 is SQVTM and CDR2 ANQGSEA. The V and J ends lost 5 bases and 8 bases respectively, with 15 bases between them. The CDR3 region is CSVQLPGQEAFF. DNA for the CDR3: TGCAGCGTTCAACTCCCGGGACAAGAAGCTTTCTTT.

This clone has just a few counts. The chain couples TRBV7-2 to TRBJ1-2, with unresolved D. Germline-derived CDR1 and CDR2 are SGHTA and FQGNSA. The CDR3 length is 16 residues. The V end lost 8 bases, the J end lost 2 bases, and 21 bases lay between the germline ends. CDR3 region: CASSPGEGRGNYGYTF. The CDR3, as DNA: TGTGCCAGCTCGCCTGGGGAAGGGAGAGGCAACTATGGCTACACCTTC.

V usage is TRBV25-1 and J usage is TRBJ1-1, with D maybe TRBD1 (5 bases). Trimming cost V 7 bases and J 3 bases, with 12 bases left between them. CDR3 length: 13 amino acids. Germline lookup yields CDR1 MGHDK and CDR2 SYGVNS. The CDR3 is CASTQGGYTEAFF. CDR3 nucleotides: TGTGCCAGCACCCAGGGTGGCTACACTGAAGCTTTCTTT.

This clone was recorded a few times. This rearrangement joins TRBV7-8 to TRBJ1-1; 7 positions agree with TRBD1. CDR1 and CDR2 from the germline V gene are SGHVS and FQNEAQ. V lost 4 bases to trimming and J lost 5 bases; unmatched junction nucleotides: 10. This CDR3 is 15 amino acids long. CDR3 sequence: CASSSTTGPGTEAFF. The CDR3 DNA follows: TGTGCCAGCAGCTCCACGACAGGGCCTGGGACTGAAGCTTTCTTT.

This clone was seen a handful of times. V usage is TRBV6-1 and J usage is TRBJ2-7; 9 bases are shared with TRBD1. The CDR3 runs to 15 residues. Germline CDR1 MNHNS, CDR2 SASEGT. Trimming removed 4 bases from V and 0 bases from J; junction bases left unmatched: 4. CDR3 sequence (DNA): TGTGCCAGCAGTGTGGGACAGGGAAGCTCCTACGAGCAGTACTTC. Its translation is CASSVGQGSSYEQYF.

The chain has TRBV30 and TRBJ1-5; D is possibly TRBD1 (5 bases). V dropped 5 bases and J dropped 7 bases, with 15 bases sitting between them. The CDR3 loop spans 13 amino acids. Germline assignment: CDR1 GTSNPN and CDR2 SVGIG (reference sequence). CDR3 nucleotide sequence: TGTGCCTGGGCCGGGGGGGGTTACCAGCCCCAGCATTTT. This gives the protein CAWAGGGYQPQHF.

Only a few counts were recorded for this clone. The chain joins TRBV29-1 to TRBJ2-3; 9 bases fit TRBD2. Looked up from germline, CDR1 is SQVTM and CDR2 is ANQGSEA. V lost 6 bases to trimming and J lost 5 bases; unmatched junction nucleotides: 12. The CDR3 totals 15 residues. In nucleotides, the CDR3 is TGCAGCGTCGACGTTATAGCGGGGGAGATAGATACGCAGTATTTT. Protein sequence: CSVDVIAGEIDTQYF.

This clone has only a few counts. DNA of the CDR3: TGTGCCAGCAGCTTAGAAGGGACAGGTGGTGGTAGGACCCAGTACTTC. Translated: CASSLEGTGGGRTQYF. The rearrangement links TRBV7-2 to TRBJ2-5; 8 bases map to TRBD1. The V and J ends lost 1 base and 7 bases, in that order; junction bases with no gene match: 11. The CDR3 contains 16 residues. Per the germline V gene, CDR1 is SGHTA and CDR2 is FQGNSA.

A few counts support this clone. The identical CDR3 is also encoded by other nucleotide sequences in the sample. The V gene is TRBV5-1, the J gene TRBJ2-7; 8 nucleotides match TRBD1. CDR3 length equals 15 residues. Trimming at V came to 0 bases and at J to 2 bases, leaving 4 bases not matched to a gene. CDR1 SGHRS and CDR2 YFSETQ come from the germline V gene. The CDR3 is CASSLEGQGPYEQYF. CDR3 DNA sequence: TGCGCCAGCAGCTTGGAAGGACAGGGCCCCTACGAGCAGTACTTC.